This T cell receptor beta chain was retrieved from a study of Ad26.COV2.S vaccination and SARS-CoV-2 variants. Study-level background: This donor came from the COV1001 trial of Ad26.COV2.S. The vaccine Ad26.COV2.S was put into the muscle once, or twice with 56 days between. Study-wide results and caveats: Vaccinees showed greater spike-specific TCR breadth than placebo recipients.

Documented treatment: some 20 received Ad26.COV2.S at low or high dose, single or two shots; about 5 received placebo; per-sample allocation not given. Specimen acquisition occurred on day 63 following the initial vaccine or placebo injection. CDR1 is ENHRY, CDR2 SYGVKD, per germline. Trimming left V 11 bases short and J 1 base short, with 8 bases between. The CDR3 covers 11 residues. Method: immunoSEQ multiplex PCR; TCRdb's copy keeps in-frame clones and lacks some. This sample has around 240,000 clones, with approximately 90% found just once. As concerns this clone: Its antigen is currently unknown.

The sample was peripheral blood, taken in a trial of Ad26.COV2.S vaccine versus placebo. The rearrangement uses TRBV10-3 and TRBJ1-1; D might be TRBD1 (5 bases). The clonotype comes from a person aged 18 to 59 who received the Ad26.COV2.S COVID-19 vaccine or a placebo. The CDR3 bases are TGTGCCTCGACAGAGAACACTGAAGCTTTCTTT. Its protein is CASTENTEAFF.